Reported below is one T cell receptor beta chain. The sample comes from a study of blood T cell repertoires in COVID-19. Study summary: Samples representing acute and convalescent COVID-19 were sourced from the United States, Italy and Spain. From T cells, B-cell-depleted T cells, or PBMCs came the material, which was cDNA or gDNA.

In the source study's methods: Estimates of nucleated cell counts were drawn from the amplification of reference gene primers. Profiled with immunoSEQ multiplex PCR; TCRdb holds only in-frame clones, not every one. V, J and clone size are taken as reported in that table, and D and trimming were inferred from the DNA itself. The sample shows roughly 88,000 clones, around nine tenths of them seen only once. The sequenced sample consisted of peripheral blood. This receptor was taken from a woman in her 50s in a cohort sampled during active COVID-19.

The CDR3 DNA sequence: TGTGCCAGCAGCCAGTGGGCAGGGTTCAGCTCCTACGAGCAGTACTTC. It encodes CASSQWAGFSSYEQYF. The rearrangement uses TRBV3-1 (or the pseudogene TRBV3-2) and TRBJ2-7, with a weak D call TRBD1 (5 bases). V gave up 3 bases and J gave up 0 bases, with 15 bases separating them. Germline CDR1 and CDR2: LGHDT and YNNKEL (reference sequence). The CDR3 is 16 residues long.